This TCR beta chain was profiled in a study of Ad26.COV2.S vaccination and SARS-CoV-2 variants. Study details: In the study, Ad26.COV2.S was injected intramuscularly once, or twice 56 days apart. Study outcomes and limitations: There was reportedly substantial breadth in spike-specific CD8+ and CD4+ T cell responses after vaccination. Comparable non-spike TCR breadth was observed in vaccine and placebo recipients.

Details on this clone: What it binds is unknown.

Germline V CDR1 and CDR2: LGHDT, YNNKEL (reference sequence). V was pared by 6 bases and J by 4 bases, with 15 bases between. This CDR3 comprises 15 residues. Treatment reported: over 15 received Ad26.COV2.S at low or high dose, single or two shots; about five received placebo; per-sample allocation not given. Sampling happened 63 days after the first vaccine or placebo injection. The assay was immunoSEQ multiplex PCR, and TCRdb's table has in-frame clones only and misses some. Of about 680,000 clones detected, about 89% appear once; the ten largest clones hold approximately 1.5%. This TCR was recovered from a person aged 18-65 years who received the Ad26.COV2.S COVID-19 vaccine or a placebo. The specimen comprised peripheral blood, sampled in a trial of Ad26.COV2.S vaccine versus placebo. This chain joins TRBV3-1 (or the pseudogene TRBV3-2) and TRBJ2-2; a weak D match, TRBD2 (7 bases). CDR3 bases: TGTGCCAGCAGGCCCGCCGGGGGGCTCACCGGGGAGCTGTTTTTT. Translated, it gives CASRPAGGLTGELFF.